Shown below are 5 T cell receptor beta chains from a single sample sequenced in a study of metastatic and nonmetastatic thyroid tumors. Nobody among the patients had been given any treatment before thyroid surgery. TCRdb re-analyzed the PCR reads using MiXCR. The table lists about 26,000 clones, roughly 24% of them singletons. The sample comprised blood. The source is a female donor with papillary thyroid cancer or a benign thyroid nodule (not recorded which). Some clones in this sample may be carry-over from other donors' samples.

This clone was seen ten or more times. This sample includes further DNA sequences coding for the same CDR3. This chain joins TRBV5-1 and TRBJ1-1; tentatively, D is TRBD1 (5 bases). Trimming stripped 3 bases from V and 1 base from J, with 13 bases between. The germline V gene encodes CDR1 SGHRS and CDR2 YFSETQ. This CDR3 has 15 amino acids. CDR3 in amino acids: CASSSRDGPNTEAFF. Here the CDR3 DNA reads TGCGCCAGCAGCTCCAGGGACGGACCGAACACTGAAGCTTTCTTT.

This clone was counted between two and nine times. V usage is TRBV3-1 and J usage is TRBJ1-2; maybe TRBD1 (5 bases). The V end was cut by 1 base, the J end by 7 bases, with 7 bases between. The CDR3 totals 12 residues. Germline-derived CDR1 and CDR2 are LGHDT and YNNKEL (reference sequence). CDR3 amino acids: CASSQATAGYTF. Here the CDR3 DNA reads TGTGCCAGCAGCCAAGCGACAGCTGGCTACACCTTC.

This clone occurred many times. CDR3 in DNA: TGTGCCAGCAGAATGAGACTAGCATCTGAGCAGTTCTTC. This codes for CASRMRLASEQFF. The chain links TRBV6-1 to TRBJ2-1; 7 bases align to TRBD2. The CDR3 extends over 13 amino acids. Trimming took 6 bases from V and 9 from J; bases not matched to a gene: 8. The V gene's germline CDR1 is MNHNS and CDR2 SASEGT.

This clone was seen ten or more times. V usage is TRBV20-1 and J usage is TRBJ2-1; tentatively, D is TRBD2 (5 bases). The V gene lost 5 bases and the J gene lost 7 bases, with 18 bases spanning the gap. This CDR3 comprises 14 residues. Germline CDR1 DFQATT, CDR2 SNEGSKA (reference sequence). This CDR3 reads CSAARGNGVNEQFF. CDR3 nucleotides: TGCAGTGCTGCACGGGGAAATGGTGTAAATGAGCAGTTCTTC.

This chain links TRBV6-8 with TRBJ1-1; D is uncertain. This CDR3 comprises 17 residues. The V end was cut by 0 bases, the J end by 4 bases, with 18 bases between. Looked up from germline, CDR1 is MNHGY and CDR2 is SAAAGT. CDR3 DNA sequence: TGTGCCAGCAGTTACTCGTGGGTAGGGTGGGTAGGCACTGAAGCTTTCTTT. This translates into CASSYSWVGWVGTEAFF.